One and the same sample provided the 27 T cell receptor beta chains below, sequenced in a study of blood T cell repertoires in COVID-19. Clones were sequenced by immunoSEQ multiplex PCR, and TCRdb holds only the in-frame ones, with some missing. This sample yields around 700,000 clones, of which over 80% are seen a single time; roughly 0.25% belongs to the top ten. The sequenced sample consisted of peripheral blood. The receptors derive from a woman younger than 30 with acute or convalescent COVID-19.

V usage is TRBV5-1 and J usage is TRBJ1-5; possible D gene TRBD1, 5 bases. CDR1 is SGHRS and CDR2 is YFSETQ in the germline V gene. Trimming shortened V by 4 bases and J by 2 bases, and 10 bases separated the two germline ends. The CDR3 has 14 residues. The DNA of the CDR3 is TGCGCCAGCAGCCAGGGTCTCGGCAATCAGCCCCAGCATTTT. Its protein is CASSQGLGNQPQHF.

The V call is TRBV28, the J call TRBJ1-2; TRBD1 aligns across 10 bases. Trimming took 2 bases from V and 6 from J; bases not matched to a gene: 6. This CDR3 has 15 amino acids. CDR1 and CDR2 from the germline V gene are MDHEN and SYDVKM. The CDR3 loop is CASSLRWDRGDGYTF. The CDR3 nucleotides read TGTGCCAGCAGTTTACGGTGGGACAGGGGAGATGGCTACACCTTC.

J is TRBJ1-1 and V is TRBV19, with 9 bases identical to TRBD1. Germline V gives CDR1 LNHDA, CDR2 SQIVND (reference sequence). Trimming cost V 7 bases and J 4 bases; bases outside gene matches: 7. This CDR3 has 14 residues. CDR3 in DNA: TGTGCCAGTATCTGGGGACAGGGTAGCACTGAAGCTTTCTTT. This sequence encodes CASIWGQGSTEAFF.

The chain links TRBV18 to TRBJ2-7; D remains unclear. CDR1 is KGHSH, CDR2 LQKENI, per germline. The CDR3 has 14 residues. V dropped 5 bases and J dropped 7 bases, with 18 bases sitting between them. DNA for the CDR3: TGTGCCAGCTCATCCAGGAACAATCCTTGGGAGCAGTACTTC. It specifies CASSSRNNPWEQYF.

The V gene is TRBV9, the J gene TRBJ2-7; tentatively, D is TRBD1 (6 bases). This CDR3 region has 16 residues. V was pared by 3 bases and J by 1 base, with 17 bases between. Germline-derived CDR1 and CDR2 are SGDLS and YYNGEE. The CDR3 loop reads CASSEGDLDGSYEQYF. CDR3 sequence (DNA): TGTGCCAGCAGCGAGGGGGATCTTGACGGGTCCTACGAGCAGTACTTC.

V is TRBV19 and J is TRBJ2-7; TRBD1 aligns across 9 bases. The CDR3 covers 15 residues. The J segment lost 2 bases and the V segment lost 5 bases, leaving 7 bases of the junction unmatched. Germline-derived CDR1 and CDR2 are LNHDA and SQIVND (reference sequence). CDR3 DNA sequence: TGTGCCAGTAGTGCACAGGGGGCAGGGGCCTACGAGCAGTACTTC. Its translation: CASSAQGAGAYEQYF.

The V call is TRBV5-1, the J call TRBJ2-3; D possibly corresponds to TRBD2 (5 bases). This CDR3 comprises 15 residues. CDR1 and CDR2 from the germline V gene are SGHRS and YFSETQ. The V and J ends lost 0 bases and 3 bases respectively, with 11 bases between them. CDR3 nucleotide sequence: TGCGCCAGCAGCTTGGACGGGGTAGGAACAGATACGCAGTATTTT. Encoded protein: CASSLDGVGTDTQYF.

CDR3 residues: CASSVGAGVSGQPQHF. The CDR3, as DNA: TGTGCCAGCAGCGTAGGGGCAGGGGTTTCGGGTCAGCCCCAGCATTTT. The chain has TRBV9 and TRBJ1-5, with D possibly being TRBD1 (6 bases). The V end was cut by 0 bases, the J end by 6 bases, with 16 bases between. Looked up from germline, CDR1 is SGDLS and CDR2 is YYNGEE. The CDR3 contains 16 residues.

This chain links TRBV5-5 with TRBJ1-2; no firm D call. The germline V and J ends were trimmed by 7 bases and 12 bases, with 13 bases remaining between them. Germline V CDR1 and CDR2: SGHKS, YYEKEE (reference sequence). This CDR3 spans 10 amino acids. The CDR3: CASGGLLDTF. The CDR3 DNA sequence: TGTGCCAGCGGAGGACTTTTGGACACCTTC.

The J gene is TRBJ2-3, the V gene TRBV30; 9 bases line up with TRBD2. The CDR3 consists of 14 residues. Germline V gene lookup returns CDR1 GTSNPN and CDR2 SVGIG (reference sequence). CDR3: CALSSGGRSDTQYF. DNA for the CDR3: TGTGCTCTCTCGAGCGGGGGGAGGTCAGATACGCAGTATTTT.

The chain has TRBV5-8 and TRBJ1-1; tentatively, D is TRBD1 (5 bases). The CDR3 runs 12 residues. Germline V gene sequence: CDR1 SGHTS, CDR2 YDEGEE. V was pared by 9 bases and J by 7 bases, with 16 bases between. CDR3 nucleotide sequence: TGTGCCACCAAGGACAAGACACTTGAAGCTTTCTTT. Its translation: CATKDKTLEAFF.

This clone has a single count. The chain joins TRBV19 to TRBJ1-1; maybe TRBD1 (6 bases). Trimming removed 6 bases from V and 3 bases from J, with 17 bases in between. The CDR3 extends over 15 amino acids. Germline V gene data show CDR1 as LNHDA and CDR2 as SQIVND (reference sequence). This CDR3 reads CASRIPGQPDTEAFF. DNA of the CDR3: TGTGCCAGTAGGATACCCGGACAGCCGGACACTGAAGCTTTCTTT.

This clone occurred once. This chain joins TRBV9 and TRBJ2-3; maybe TRBD1 (5 bases). The CDR3 runs to 16 residues. Germline CDR1 SGDLS, CDR2 YYNGEE. V was clipped by 2 bases and J by 0 bases, with 13 bases between them. CDR3 amino acids: CASSVQGLGSTDTQYF. CDR3 nucleotides: TGTGCCAGCAGCGTGCAGGGTTTGGGTAGCACAGATACGCAGTATTTT.

This chain joins TRBV4-3 and TRBJ1-6; 7 bases fit TRBD1. The CDR3 totals 17 residues. Losses at the gene ends were 2 bases for V and 4 bases for J; bases not matched to a gene: 8. CDR1 is LGHNA and CDR2 is YSLEER in the germline V gene. CDR3 residues: CASSQSAGQQYNSPLHF. Here the CDR3 DNA reads TGCGCCAGCAGCCAATCTGCGGGACAGCAATATAATTCACCCCTCCACTTT.

The V and J genes are TRBV6-5 and TRBJ1-1; D remains unclear. Trimming took 2 bases from V and 4 from J, leaving 11 bases between them. CDR3 length: 14 amino acids. Germline-derived CDR1 and CDR2 are MNHEY and SVGAGI. CDR3 DNA sequence: TGTGCCAGCAGTTACGACCCCCCAGGCACTGAAGCTTTCTTT. It specifies CASSYDPPGTEAFF.

The chain uses TRBV5-1 and TRBJ2-4; the match to TRBD1 covers 10 bases. The V gene's germline CDR1 is SGHRS and CDR2 YFSETQ. The ends lost 1 base at V and 7 bases at J; junction bases unmatched: 2. The CDR3 consists of 14 residues. The CDR3 DNA reads as TGCGCCAGCAGCTTGCGGACAGGGGGTAACATTCAGTACTTC. This encodes CASSLRTGGNIQYF.

The chain has TRBV18 and TRBJ2-5; weak D call: TRBD1 (6 bases). Germline CDR1 KGHSH, CDR2 LQKENI. CDR3 length: 13 amino acids. V was trimmed by 3 bases and J by 2 bases, leaving 7 bases between them. The CDR3 region has the DNA TGTGCCAGCTCACCGAGGGGGCAAGAGACCCAGTACTTC. This encodes CASSPRGQETQYF.

There are a few counts of this clone. The J gene is TRBJ1-3, the V gene TRBV11-2; D remains unclear. Per the germline V gene, CDR1 is SGHAT and CDR2 is FQNNGV. The CDR3 is 15 amino acids. The V end lost 0 bases, the J end lost 4 bases, and 10 bases lay between the germline ends. The CDR3 coding sequence is TGTGCCAGCAGCTTAGAGGAGGGATTCGGAAACACCATATATTTT. The encoded protein is CASSLEEGFGNTIYF. The full variable domain, rest sourced from reference TRBV11-2 and TRBJ1-3, is EAGVAQSPRYKIIEKRQSVAFWCNPISGHATLYWYQQILGQGPKLLIQFQNNGVVDDSQLPKDRFSAERLKGVDSTLKIQPAKLEDSAVYLCASSLEEGFGNTIYFGEGSWLTVV.

This chain links TRBV5-1 with TRBJ1-6; D is possibly TRBD1 (6 bases). V lost 3 bases and J lost 4, with 11 bases in between. Germline V lookup: CDR1 SGHRS, CDR2 YFSETQ. The CDR3 contains 15 residues. Written as DNA, the CDR3 is TGCGCCAGCAGCTCCGGGCAGGGGTATAATTCACCCCTCCACTTT. Protein: CASSSGQGYNSPLHF.

The CDR3, as DNA: TGTGCCAGTAGCACTAACAGGGAGGGGGCTGAAGCTTTCTTT. It yields the protein CASSTNREGAEAFF. The V call is TRBV19, the J call TRBJ1-1; the D gene is possibly TRBD1 (6 bases). Germline loops: CDR1 LNHDA, CDR2 SQIVND (reference sequence). Trimming pared 6 bases from V and 6 bases from J, leaving 17 bases between. CDR3 length: 14 amino acids.

The rearrangement links TRBV28 to TRBJ1-2; D gene unclear. Trimming left V 2 bases short and J 5 bases short, with 18 bases between. The CDR3 consists of 16 residues. Per the germline V gene, CDR1 is MDHEN and CDR2 is SYDVKM. The CDR3 DNA follows: TGTGCCAGCAGTTTAGGGAGGGTAACAGCTCTTTATGGCTACACCTTC. Translating gives CASSLGRVTALYGYTF.

This chain links TRBV7-9 with TRBJ1-2, with D unclear. The CDR3 is made up of 14 amino acids. Germline lookup yields CDR1 SEHNR and CDR2 FQNEAQ (reference sequence). The V end was cut by 2 bases, the J end by 5 bases, with 12 bases between. The CDR3 DNA sequence: TGTGCCAGCAGCTTAAGAGGGCCAGCTTATGGCTACACCTTC. Encoded protein: CASSLRGPAYGYTF. Together with reference TRBV7-9 and TRBJ1-2, the CDR3 gives the full variable domain: DTGVSQNPRHKITKRGQNVTFRCDPISEHNRLYWYRQTLGQGPEFLTYFQNEAQLEKSRLLSDRFSAERPKGSFSTLEIQRTEQGDSAMYLCASSLRGPAYGYTFGSGTRLTVV.

This chain joins TRBV30 and TRBJ2-1; 10 bases are shared with TRBD1. V gave up 0 bases and J gave up 10 bases; unmatched junction bases: 0. Looked up from germline, CDR1 is GTSNPN and CDR2 is SVGIG (reference sequence). This CDR3 spans 12 amino acids. The CDR3 DNA follows: TGTGCCTGGAGTGTGGACAGGGGGGAGCAGTTCTTC. This translates into CAWSVDRGEQFF.

This sequence joins TRBV19 and TRBJ1-3, with D possibly TRBD1 on 6 matching bases. V was cut by 3 bases and J by 5 bases, with 11 bases left in between. The germline CDR1 and CDR2 sequences are LNHDA and SQIVND (reference sequence). The length of the CDR3 is 14 residues. The CDR3 DNA reads as TGTGCCAGTAGTATGACAGGATTAAGAAACACCATATATTTT. It specifies CASSMTGLRNTIYF.

The chain employs TRBV18 and TRBJ1-1; 9 positions agree with TRBD1. Germline lookup yields CDR1 KGHSH and CDR2 LQKENI. This CDR3 contains 17 residues. Trimming removed 0 bases from V and 4 bases from J; junction bases left unmatched: 9. CDR3 bases: TGTGCCAGCTCACCACCGGGTCGACAGGGGGATACCACTGAAGCTTTCTTT. This translates into CASSPPGRQGDTTEAFF.

V and J are TRBV4-1 and TRBJ1-2, with 9 bases lining up with TRBD1. The V segment lost 3 bases and the J segment 5 bases; nucleotides outside the gene matches: 10. Per germline, CDR1 MGHRA and CDR2 YSYEKL. The CDR3 sequence is 16 residues long. CDR3 amino acids: CASSHFLGTGKYGYTF. The CDR3 nucleotides are TGCGCCAGCAGCCACTTCCTCGGGACAGGGAAATATGGCTACACCTTC.

The chain uses TRBV19 and TRBJ2-2, with D perhaps matching TRBD2 (5 bases). Trimming shortened V by 6 bases and J by 2 bases, and 7 bases separated the two germline ends. Germline lookup yields CDR1 LNHDA and CDR2 SQIVND (reference sequence). The CDR3 spans 13 residues. As DNA, the CDR3 is TGTGCCAGTAGACTAGATAACACCGGGGAGCTGTTTTTT. Its protein product is CASRLDNTGELFF.